A single sample gave rise to the 23 T cell receptor beta chains below, sequenced in a study of T-cell reconstitution after alpha-beta-depleted transplantation in children. Researchers prepared the TCRbeta library using unique molecular identifiers, the study reports. TCRdb reprocessed the PCR reads via MiXCR and lists one record per CDR3 protein. Among 600,000 to 700,000 distinct CDR3 sequences listed, around 16% were seen once. The starting material was PBMCs from the stem cell graft donor, obtained from the stem cell graft. The receptors come from a human donor who donated a stem cell graft to a child with acute myeloid leukemia.

This clonotype has a count of ten or more. The gene calls are TRBV6-2 or TRBV6-3 and TRBJ1-1; TRBD1 is a possible D gene (5 bases). Germline-derived CDR1 and CDR2 are MNHEY and SVGEGT. Trimming removed 2 bases at V and 4 bases at J, with 14 bases between. This CDR3 has 15 amino acids. DNA of the CDR3: TGTGCCAGCAGTTACAGGTGGGGGAGGATCACTGAAGCTTTCTTT. Translation gives CASSYRWGRITEAFF.

The chain recombines TRBV7-3 with TRBJ2-4; maybe TRBD2 (6 bases). V gave up 5 bases and J gave up 8 bases, with 16 bases separating them. The CDR3 has 14 amino acids. Per the germline V gene, CDR1 is SGHTA and CDR2 is FQGTGA. The CDR3 DNA is TGTGCCAGCAGCCCCGGCGGGGCCCCACACATTCAGTACTTC. Amino acids: CASSPGGAPHIQYF.

This clonotype has only a few counts. The chain employs TRBV5-1 and TRBJ2-5; maybe TRBD1 (6 bases). This CDR3 is 15 amino acids long. V shed 4 bases and J shed 2 bases, with 15 bases lying between them. Per the germline V gene, CDR1 is SGHRS and CDR2 is YFSETQ. In DNA form, the CDR3 reads TGCGCCAGCAGCCTCCGGGACACCGGGCAAGAGACCCAGTACTTC. Its protein product is CASSLRDTGQETQYF.

This clonotype showed up just a few times. The chain couples TRBV5-1 to TRBJ1-1; D gene uncertain. Trimming removed 3 bases at V and 6 bases at J, with 18 bases between. Germline values: CDR1 SGHRS, CDR2 YFSETQ. The CDR3 extends over 15 amino acids. CDR3 sequence: CASSSDLHEVAEAFF. In nucleotides, the CDR3 is TGCGCCAGCAGCTCGGACCTACACGAAGTCGCTGAAGCTTTCTTT.

This clonotype was seen a few times. The chain is built from TRBV11-1 and TRBJ1-5; D not certain. The CDR3 has 13 residues. CDR1 is SGHAT, CDR2 FQDESV, per germline (reference sequence). The germline V and J ends were trimmed by 5 bases and 3 bases, with 8 bases remaining between them. The CDR3 DNA reads as TGTGCCAGCAGCCGCTACAACAATCAGCCCCAGCATTTT. It is translated as CASSRYNNQPQHF.

In its sample, this clonotype was seen many times. The chain is built from TRBV20-1 and TRBJ2-3; 8 nucleotides match TRBD2. This CDR3 region has 14 residues. The germline V gene has CDR1 DFQATT and CDR2 SNEGSKA (reference sequence). V gave up 8 bases and J gave up 5 bases; unmatched junction bases: 12. CDR3 nucleotides: TGCAGTACGTTGGGACTAGGCCCACAAGATACGCAGTATTTT. Its protein product is CSTLGLGPQDTQYF.

This clonotype has a handful of counts. This sequence joins TRBV20-1 and TRBJ2-1; possibly TRBD2 for D (6 bases). V was trimmed by 5 bases and J by 8 bases, leaving 25 bases between them. CDR1 DFQATT and CDR2 SNEGSKA come from the germline V gene (reference sequence). The CDR3 runs 16 residues. The DNA for the CDR3 is TGCAGTGCTTCCCCCTATGCGGGACTCTACGATGATGAGCAGTTCTTC. Residues: CSASPYAGLYDDEQFF.

This clonotype was picked up many times. The chain joins TRBV20-1 to TRBJ2-3; D perhaps matches TRBD2 (5 bases). The CDR3 runs 15 residues. Germline CDR1 reads DFQATT; CDR2 reads SNEGSKA (reference sequence). V was shortened by 0 bases and J by 0 bases, with 10 bases between the two germline ends. CDR3 in DNA: TGCAGTGCTAGAGATGGGAGCGGAAGCACAGATACGCAGTATTTT. This encodes CSARDGSGSTDTQYF.

This clonotype was recorded at least ten times. The chain employs TRBV6-5 and TRBJ2-7, with D hard to call. In germline, CDR1 is MNHEY, CDR2 SVGAGI. This CDR3 contains 14 residues. Trimming removed 2 bases from V and 5 bases from J, with 13 bases in between. CDR3 nucleotide sequence: TGTGCCAGCAGTTACGGTAAAGGGTTCGACGAGCAGTACTTC. Protein: CASSYGKGFDEQYF.

This chain connects TRBV7-2 to TRBJ2-2; D not certain. Between the trimmed V and J ends, which lost 2 bases and 5 bases, there was a span of 9 bases. Germline V gives CDR1 SGHTA, CDR2 FQGNSA. The CDR3 consists of 14 residues. CDR3 nucleotides: TGTGCCAGCAGCTTACGCAGGAGTACCGGGGAGCTGTTTTTT. Its translation: CASSLRRSTGELFF.

This clonotype was detected many times. The V gene is TRBV20-1, the J gene TRBJ2-3; 9 bases are a match to TRBD2. Germline CDR1 and CDR2: DFQATT and SNEGSKA (reference sequence). This CDR3 spans 16 amino acids. Germline trimming cut 2 bases from V and 0 bases from J; bases unmatched to any gene: 6. As DNA, the CDR3 is TGCAGTGCTAGAATGGCGGGGGGGCCAAGCACAGATACGCAGTATTTT. This gives the protein CSARMAGGPSTDTQYF.

This clonotype was seen only a few times. CDR3: CASSLTGERSYEQYF. In DNA, the CDR3 is TGTGCCAGCAGCTTGACAGGGGAACGCTCCTACGAGCAGTACTTC. The chain is built from TRBV7-2 and TRBJ2-7, with TRBD1 matching 8 bases. The CDR3 is 15 amino acids. Germline V gene lookup returns CDR1 SGHTA and CDR2 FQGNSA. V trimming: 3 bases; J trimming: 0 bases; junction bases outside the gene matches: 4.

The chain carries TRBV7-2 and TRBJ2-6, with D uncertain. The germline V and J ends were trimmed by 3 bases and 2 bases, with 8 bases remaining between them. CDR3 size: 15 residues. In germline, CDR1 is SGHTA, CDR2 FQGNSA. The CDR3 reads CASSFDMTGANVLTF. Here the CDR3 DNA reads TGTGCCAGCAGCTTTGACATGACTGGGGCCAACGTCCTGACTTTC.

As concerns this clonotype: The germline gene is not matched at one end of the junction; a read error may be the cause. The chain joins TRBV10-3 to TRBJ2-1, with 9 bases lining up with TRBD2. Germline-derived CDR1 and CDR2 are ENHRY and SYGVKD. This CDR3 comprises 12 residues. This chain's CDR3 is CAISGDGLAGSF. CDR3 DNA: TGTGCCATCAGCGGGGATGGGCTAGCGGGGTCCTTC.

This clonotype was seen many times. The genes are TRBV20-1 and TRBJ2-1; a weak D match, TRBD1 (5 bases). Per the germline V gene, CDR1 is DFQATT and CDR2 is SNEGSKA (reference sequence). The CDR3 spans 14 residues. Trimming took 5 bases from V and 5 from J, leaving 16 bases between them. This chain's CDR3 is CSADRGPLDNEQFF. CDR3 nucleotides: TGCAGTGCTGACAGAGGACCCCTTGACAATGAGCAGTTCTTC.

In its sample, this clonotype was seen many times. The chain couples TRBV20-1 to TRBJ2-5, with 8 bases aligning to TRBD2. V was pared by 7 bases and J by 5 bases, with 9 bases of the junction left unmatched. CDR1 DFQATT and CDR2 SNEGSKA come from the germline V gene (reference sequence). CDR3 length equals 13 residues. CDR3 in amino acids: CSGRGAVWETQYF. The DNA for the CDR3 is TGCAGTGGGCGGGGGGCGGTTTGGGAGACCCAGTACTTC.

This chain joins TRBV7-9 and TRBJ2-1; the match to TRBD1 covers 9 bases. Germline V gene lookup returns CDR1 SEHNR and CDR2 FQNEAQ (reference sequence). V was clipped by 6 bases and J by 6 bases; unmatched bases: 9. The CDR3 is made up of 15 amino acids. CDR3 sequence reads: CASSEADRGPNEQFF. The CDR3 DNA is TGTGCCAGCAGTGAGGCGGACAGGGGCCCCAATGAGCAGTTCTTC.

The V gene is TRBV7-2, the J gene TRBJ1-1; 8 bases are a match to TRBD1. CDR1 and CDR2 (germline): SGHTA, FQGNSA. Losses at the gene ends were 5 bases for V and 0 bases for J; bases not matched to a gene: 8. This CDR3 spans 16 amino acids. This chain's CDR3 is CASSGQGQVMNTEAFF. In nucleotides, the CDR3 is TGTGCCAGCAGCGGCCAGGGACAGGTCATGAACACTGAAGCTTTCTTT.

This clonotype was seen a handful of times. The J gene is TRBJ2-2, the V gene TRBV12-3 or TRBV12-4; 10 bases match TRBD1. V shed 3 bases and J 5 bases; nucleotides not matched to a gene: 3. The CDR3 covers 15 residues. The CDR3 here is CASSFLDRGTGELFF. The CDR3 DNA is TGTGCCAGCAGTTTCTTGGACAGGGGGACCGGGGAGCTGTTTTTT.

This clonotype was counted a few times. V and J are TRBV20-1 and TRBJ2-2; D remains ambiguous. V was trimmed by 4 bases and J by 9 bases, leaving 9 bases between them. Germline values: CDR1 DFQATT, CDR2 SNEGSKA (reference sequence). CDR3 length: 11 residues. DNA of the CDR3: TGCAGTGCTAAGCTAAGCCGGGAGCTGTTTTTT. Protein product: CSAKLSRELFF.

This clonotype showed up just a few times. The rearrangement uses TRBV20-1 and TRBJ2-5, with 9 bases lining up with TRBD1. The CDR3 consists of 13 residues. Looked up from germline, CDR1 is DFQATT and CDR2 is SNEGSKA (reference sequence). The V and J ends lost 5 bases and 3 bases, in that order; junction bases with no gene match: 4. The CDR3 loop reads CSAPRTGEETQYF. CDR3 bases: TGCAGTGCTCCAAGGACAGGGGAAGAGACCCAGTACTTC.

The genes are TRBV6-2 or TRBV6-3 and TRBJ1-2; no reliable D call. Trimming pared 5 bases from V and 3 bases from J, leaving 22 bases between. CDR3 length: 17 residues. Germline CDR1 reads MNHEY; CDR2 reads SVGEGT. Here the CDR3 DNA reads TGTGCCAGCAGTGAGGAGGGTGCCTACCCCGGGTACTATGGCTACACCTTC. Protein product: CASSEEGAYPGYYGYTF.

This clonotype has at least ten counts. The rearrangement uses TRBV10-3 and TRBJ1-5, with D tentatively TRBD1 (5 bases). Germline values: CDR1 ENHRY, CDR2 SYGVKD. The V gene lost 8 bases and the J gene lost 0 bases, with 11 bases spanning the gap. The CDR3 consists of 14 residues. CDR3 sequence: CAIWDPDSNQPQHF. In DNA, the CDR3 is TGTGCCATCTGGGACCCCGATAGCAATCAGCCCCAGCATTTT.